This T cell receptor (beta chain) emerged from a study of T cell responses to AZD1222 COVID-19 vaccine. Regarding the study as a whole: Baseline seropositivity characterized only six AZD1222 recipients.

The protocol was immunoSEQ multiplex PCR, while the TCRdb copy is restricted to in-frame clones and leaves out a portion. The table has about 200,000 clones, about 89% seen once. Regarding this clone: Antigen: not known.

Germline V CDR1 and CDR2: SGHRS, YFSETQ. CDR3 length: 15 residues. After removal of 7 bases from V and 1 base from J, the junction contained 5 bases not matched to a gene. The clonotype originates from an adult who received the AZD1222 COVID-19 vaccine. V usage is TRBV5-1 and J usage is TRBJ2-3; 11 positions agree with TRBD1. Here the sequenced sample was peripheral blood, taken 28 days after the second AZD1222 dose. Here the CDR3 reads CASRGQGAGTDTQYF. The CDR3 DNA reads as TGCGCCAGCCGCGGACAGGGGGCAGGCACAGATACGCAGTATTTT.